The clone carrying this T cell receptor (beta chain) was counted ten times or more. Its antigen is as yet unknown. The authors isolated PBMCs from around 10 ml of fresh peripheral blood. Amplifying from RNA transcripts, the study obtained TCR beta CDR3 regions. First-round RT-PCR with HTBI primers preceded a second-round multiplex PCR. TCRdb re-called the multiplex PCR reads through MiXCR, storing one row per CDR3 protein. The table has about 210,000 distinct CDR3 sequences, approximately 29% seen once; the top ten hold around 9.8%. This record belongs to a study of Graves' ophthalmopathy and Graves' hyperthyroidism. The germline V gene has CDR1 LGHNA and CDR2 YNFKEQ. The CDR3 covers 17 residues. With V trimmed by 4 bases and J by 4 bases, 16 bases remained unmatched. Study-wide results and caveats: Its predictions of ophthalmopathy progression gave the model almost 71% sensitivity and roughly 72% specificity.

This chain connects TRBV4-2 to TRBJ2-7; 7 bases are a match to TRBD1. This sequence was found in a man aged 50-60 years with Graves' ophthalmopathy. The sample taken for sequencing was peripheral blood. Here the CDR3 DNA reads TGTGCCAGCAGCCGAGTTTCTAATCCGGGACAGAGGTACGAGCAGTACTTC. The encoded protein is CASSRVSNPGQRYEQYF.